Listed below are T cell receptor beta chains from one sample, sequenced in a study of blood T cell repertoires in COVID-19. Produced via immunoSEQ multiplex PCR; TCRdb's table is partial and in-frame only. This sample has 54,000 or so clones, with roughly four fifths found just once. The sequencing input was peripheral blood. The receptor source for this set is a man at least 80 years old with COVID-19, enrolled during active disease. Both conserved end residues are part of each CDR3. Fields, in order: CDR3 protein, CDR3 DNA, V gene, J gene, clone size, D gene. D genes are given only for firm matches. Only part of the rows carry a size: once, few, many, or a class if the clone is expanded.

CDR3aa: CASRGYGNTIYF; CDR3nt: TGTGCCAGCCGGGGTTATGGAAACACCATATATTTT; v_gene: TRBV11-2; j_gene: TRBJ1-3; abundance: few; d_gene: NA
CDR3aa: CSGRGTGDSYTF; CDR3nt: TGCAGCGGTCGCGGGACAGGGGATAGCTACACCTTC; v_gene: TRBV29-1; j_gene: TRBJ1-2; abundance: NA; d_gene: TRBD1
CDR3aa: CASSEEGRDYGYTF; CDR3nt: TGTGCCAGCAGTGAAGAGGGGAGGGACTATGGCTACACCTTC; v_gene: TRBV2; j_gene: TRBJ1-2; abundance: NA; d_gene: NA
CDR3aa: CASTPETSGGEGTQYF; CDR3nt: TGTGCCAGCACTCCGGAGACTAGCGGGGGAGAGGGTACGCAGTATTTT; v_gene: TRBV2; j_gene: TRBJ2-3; abundance: NA; d_gene: TRBD2
CDR3aa: CASSLAGGEGEQFF; CDR3nt: TGTGCCAGCAGCTTGGCGGGGGGCGAGGGCGAGCAGTTCTTC; v_gene: TRBV5-4; j_gene: TRBJ2-1; abundance: once; d_gene: NA
CDR3aa: CAITSDRDVLEAFF; CDR3nt: TGTGCCATCACATCGGACAGGGATGTTTTGGAAGCTTTCTTT; v_gene: TRBV10-3; j_gene: TRBJ1-1; abundance: NA; d_gene: TRBD1
CDR3aa: CAISERGRSYRSNQPQHF; CDR3nt: TGTGCCATCAGTGAGAGGGGCCGGAGCTATCGGAGCAATCAGCCCCAGCATTTT; v_gene: TRBV10-3; j_gene: TRBJ1-5; abundance: few; d_gene: NA
CDR3aa: CASSLGGYEKLFF; CDR3nt: TGCGCCAGCAGCTTGGGAGGGTACGAAAAACTGTTTTTT; v_gene: TRBV5-1; j_gene: TRBJ1-4; abundance: NA; d_gene: NA
CDR3aa: CASSLGGLEGNQPQHF; CDR3nt: TGTGCCAGCAGCTTAGGGGGGCTGGAAGGCAATCAGCCCCAGCATTTT; v_gene: TRBV7-9; j_gene: TRBJ1-5; abundance: NA; d_gene: NA
CDR3aa: CASSLQGANEKLFF; CDR3nt: TGTGCCAGCAGCTTACAGGGGGCGAATGAAAAACTGTTTTTT; v_gene: TRBV5-6; j_gene: TRBJ1-4; abundance: NA; d_gene: TRBD1
CDR3aa: CASNPDWGRNNEQFF; CDR3nt: TGTGCCAGCAACCCTGACTGGGGCCGTAACAATGAGCAGTTCTTC; v_gene: TRBV27; j_gene: TRBJ2-1; abundance: NA; d_gene: NA
CDR3aa: CASRGGRSYNSPLHF; CDR3nt: TGTGCCAGCAGAGGAGGACGGAGCTATAATTCACCCCTCCACTTT; v_gene: TRBV5-6; j_gene: TRBJ1-6; abundance: NA; d_gene: NA
CDR3aa: CATSDSRRASERGRSYEQYF; CDR3nt: TGTGCCACCAGTGATAGCCGACGAGCGTCGGAGCGGGGCCGCTCCTACGAGCAGTACTTC; v_gene: TRBV24-1; j_gene: TRBJ2-7; abundance: NA; d_gene: TRBD2
CDR3aa: CASSYIPRQGWNYGYTF; CDR3nt: TGTGCCAGCAGTTATATCCCTCGACAGGGGTGGAACTATGGCTACACCTTC; v_gene: TRBV6-2/TRBV6-3; j_gene: TRBJ1-2; abundance: NA; d_gene: TRBD1
CDR3aa: CASSSGGLDTEAFF; CDR3nt: TGTGCCAGCAGCTCGGGGGGACTAGACACTGAAGCTTTCTTT; v_gene: TRBV5-5; j_gene: TRBJ1-1; abundance: NA; d_gene: NA
CDR3aa: CASTPGLGGYTF; CDR3nt: TGTGCCAGCACACCGGGACTTGGGGGCTACACCTTC; v_gene: TRBV2; j_gene: TRBJ1-2; abundance: NA; d_gene: NA
CDR3aa: CASGTGTDTQYF; CDR3nt: TGTGCCAGTGGGACTGGCACAGATACGCAGTATTTT; v_gene: TRBV19; j_gene: TRBJ2-3; abundance: NA; d_gene: NA
CDR3aa: CASSLVGSSYNSPLHF; CDR3nt: TGTGCCAGCAGTTTAGTTGGGAGCTCCTATAATTCACCCCTCCACTTT; v_gene: TRBV27; j_gene: TRBJ1-6; abundance: NA; d_gene: NA
CDR3aa: CASSFPSGLTDTQYF; CDR3nt: TGTGCCAGCAGCTTCCCTAGCGGCCTCACAGATACGCAGTATTTT; v_gene: TRBV7-2; j_gene: TRBJ2-3; abundance: few; d_gene: TRBD2
CDR3aa: CASSVDRSQPQHF; CDR3nt: TGTGCCAGCAGCGTAGACCGCAGTCAGCCCCAGCATTTT; v_gene: TRBV9; j_gene: TRBJ1-5; abundance: few; d_gene: NA
CDR3aa: CASRDSGGRREAFF; CDR3nt: TGCGCCAGCAGGGACTCGGGGGGGCGCCGTGAAGCTTTCTTT; v_gene: TRBV5-1; j_gene: TRBJ1-1; abundance: NA; d_gene: NA
CDR3aa: CASRPQAGGAQGGTEAFF; CDR3nt: TGTGCCAGCAGACCACAGGCGGGGGGGGCGCAAGGAGGCACTGAAGCTTTCTTT; v_gene: TRBV28; j_gene: TRBJ1-1; abundance: NA; d_gene: NA
CDR3aa: CASSLEGAPNQPQHF; CDR3nt: TGTGCCAGCAGCTTAGAGGGGGCGCCCAATCAGCCCCAGCATTTT; v_gene: TRBV7-9; j_gene: TRBJ1-5; abundance: few; d_gene: TRBD1
CDR3aa: CAWSGQGTSNTIYF; CDR3nt: TGTGCCTGGAGTGGACAGGGGACCTCAAACACCATATATTTT; v_gene: TRBV30; j_gene: TRBJ1-3; abundance: NA; d_gene: TRBD1
CDR3aa: CASQRNADTQYF; CDR3nt: TGTGCCAGTCAGAGGAACGCGGATACGCAGTATTTT; v_gene: TRBV14; j_gene: TRBJ2-3; abundance: NA; d_gene: NA
CDR3aa: CASSQDREQPQHF; CDR3nt: TGCGCCAGCAGCCAAGACCGGGAACAGCCCCAGCATTTT; v_gene: TRBV4-1; j_gene: TRBJ1-5; abundance: NA; d_gene: NA
CDR3aa: CASRPNDRGFPEAFF; CDR3nt: TGTGCCAGCAGACCTAACGACAGGGGGTTTCCTGAAGCTTTCTTT; v_gene: TRBV6-2/TRBV6-3; j_gene: TRBJ1-1; abundance: NA; d_gene: TRBD1